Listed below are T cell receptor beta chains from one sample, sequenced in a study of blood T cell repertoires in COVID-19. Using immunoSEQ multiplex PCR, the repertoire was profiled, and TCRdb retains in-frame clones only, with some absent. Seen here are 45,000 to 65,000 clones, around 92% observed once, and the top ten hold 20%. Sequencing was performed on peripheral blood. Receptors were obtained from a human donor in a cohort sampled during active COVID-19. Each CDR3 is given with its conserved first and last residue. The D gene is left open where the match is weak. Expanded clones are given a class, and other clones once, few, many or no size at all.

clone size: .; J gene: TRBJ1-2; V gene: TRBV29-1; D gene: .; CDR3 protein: CSAGHDLYGYTF; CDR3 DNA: TGCAGCGCTGGACACGATCTATATGGCTACACCTTC
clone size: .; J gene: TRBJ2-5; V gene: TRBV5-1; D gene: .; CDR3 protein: CASSWPPGLAPTIQETQYF; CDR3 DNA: TGCGCCAGCAGCTGGCCTCCGGGTCTAGCGCCTACCATACAAGAGACCCAGTACTTC
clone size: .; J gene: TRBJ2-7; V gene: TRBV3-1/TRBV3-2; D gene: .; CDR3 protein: CASSHGLPYEQYF; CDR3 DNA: TGTGCCAGCAGCCACGGACTCCCCTACGAGCAGTACTTC
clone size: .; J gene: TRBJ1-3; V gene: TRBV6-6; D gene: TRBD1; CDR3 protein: CASSYGTAGNTIYF; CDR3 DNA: TGTGCCAGCAGTTATGGGACAGCTGGAAACACCATATATTTT
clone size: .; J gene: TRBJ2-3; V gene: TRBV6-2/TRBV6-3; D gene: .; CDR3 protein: CASSFAGANPDTQYF; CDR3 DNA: TGTGCCAGCAGTTTCGCGGGGGCGAATCCAGATACGCAGTATTTT
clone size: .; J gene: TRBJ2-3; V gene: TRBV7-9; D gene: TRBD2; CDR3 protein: CASSTTSGGARADTQYF; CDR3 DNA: TGTGCCAGCAGCACGACTAGCGGGGGGGCCAGGGCAGATACGCAGTATTTT
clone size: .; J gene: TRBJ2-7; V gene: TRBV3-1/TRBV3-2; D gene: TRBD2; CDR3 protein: CASSQDPPSGGRLPEQYF; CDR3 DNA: TGTGCCAGCAGCCAAGACCCCCCTAGCGGGGGGCGTCTTCCGGAGCAGTACTTC
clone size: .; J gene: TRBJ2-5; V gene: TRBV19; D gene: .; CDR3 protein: CASSIVAGYETQYF; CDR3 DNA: TGTGCCAGTAGTATAGTGGCGGGGTACGAGACCCAGTACTTC
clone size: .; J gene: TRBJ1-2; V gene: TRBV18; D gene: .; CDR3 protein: CASSQGVHGYTF; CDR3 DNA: TGTGCCAGCTCACAGGGGGTCCATGGCTACACCTTC
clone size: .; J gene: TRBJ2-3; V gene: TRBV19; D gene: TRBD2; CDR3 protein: CASSIDRPGLAGGLDTQYF; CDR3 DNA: TGTGCCAGTAGTATAGATCGACCCGGACTAGCGGGGGGATTAGATACGCAGTATTTT
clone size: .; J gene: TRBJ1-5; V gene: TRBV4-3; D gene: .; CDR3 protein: CASSQEWGGGQPQHF; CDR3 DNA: TGCGCCAGCAGCCAAGAATGGGGCGGGGGACAGCCCCAGCATTTT
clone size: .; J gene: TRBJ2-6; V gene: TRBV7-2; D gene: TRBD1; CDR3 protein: CASSFQTGTSSGANVLTF; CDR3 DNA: TGTGCCAGCAGCTTTCAGACAGGGACCAGCTCTGGGGCCAACGTCCTGACTTTC
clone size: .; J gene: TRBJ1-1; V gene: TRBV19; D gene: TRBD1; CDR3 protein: CASRWDRGSTEAFF; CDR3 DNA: TGTGCCAGTAGATGGGACAGGGGGAGCACTGAAGCTTTCTTT
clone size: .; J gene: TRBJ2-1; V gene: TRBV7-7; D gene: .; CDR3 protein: CASSYTVVHYNEQFF; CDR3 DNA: TGTGCTAGCAGCTATACAGTCGTACACTACAATGAGCAGTTCTTC
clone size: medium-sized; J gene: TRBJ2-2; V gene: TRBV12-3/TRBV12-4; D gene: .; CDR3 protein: CASAGTGELFF; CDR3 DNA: TGTGCCAGCGCCGGGACCGGGGAGCTGTTTTTT
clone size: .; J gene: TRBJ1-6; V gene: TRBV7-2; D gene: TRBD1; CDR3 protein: CASSSGQGARPLHF; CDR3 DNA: TGTGCCAGCAGCTCGGGACAGGGGGCCCGACCCCTCCACTTT
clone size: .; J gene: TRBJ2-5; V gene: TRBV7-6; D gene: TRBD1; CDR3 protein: CASSPETGGAETQYF; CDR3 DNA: TGTGCCAGCAGCCCAGAGACAGGGGGCGCAGAGACCCAGTACTTC
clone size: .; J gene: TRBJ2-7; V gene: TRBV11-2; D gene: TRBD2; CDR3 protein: CASSLYAGEGSYEQYF; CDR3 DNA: TGTGCCAGCAGCTTGTATGCGGGGGAGGGGTCCTACGAGCAGTACTTC
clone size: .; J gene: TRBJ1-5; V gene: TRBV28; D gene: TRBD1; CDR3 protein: CASSLTGINHSNQPQHF; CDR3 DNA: TGTGCCAGCAGTCTGACAGGGATCAATCATAGCAATCAGCCCCAGCATTTT
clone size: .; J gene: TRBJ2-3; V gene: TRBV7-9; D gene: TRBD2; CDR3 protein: CASSPWTSGDDTQYF; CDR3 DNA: TGTGCCAGCAGCCCATGGACTAGCGGGGATGATACGCAGTATTTT
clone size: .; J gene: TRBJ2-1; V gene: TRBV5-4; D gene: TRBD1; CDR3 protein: CASSWPGQGSNEQFF; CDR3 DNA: TGTGCCAGCAGCTGGCCGGGACAGGGGTCTAATGAGCAGTTCTTC
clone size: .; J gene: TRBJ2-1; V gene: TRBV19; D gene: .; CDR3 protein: CASSIMWAGTPDYNEQFF; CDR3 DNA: TGTGCCAGTAGTATCATGTGGGCAGGCACACCCGATTACAATGAGCAGTTCTTC